This paragraph covers one T cell receptor beta chain sequence. This sample was included in a study of shared T cell receptors in the human thymus. TCRdb's copy holds only in-frame clones and misses some; the assay was immunoSEQ multiplex PCR. The sample lists under 700,000 clones; 75% to 85% were seen once. V lost 1 base, J lost 5 bases, and 8 bases lay in between. This CDR3 comprises 13 residues. The V gene's germline CDR1 is MGHRA and CDR2 YSYEKL. These sequences were also reported in another study, on human thymus T cells. As reported in that work: Thymic and blood repertoires appeared to show biased V and J gene usage.

The source material was thymocytes. The chain uses TRBV4-1 and TRBJ1-1; D not resolved. The sequence was collected from a boy under two years old with a congenital heart defect. CDR3 residues: CASSQGGLTEAFF. CDR3 DNA sequence: TGCGCCAGCAGCCAAGGAGGGTTGACTGAAGCTTTCTTT.